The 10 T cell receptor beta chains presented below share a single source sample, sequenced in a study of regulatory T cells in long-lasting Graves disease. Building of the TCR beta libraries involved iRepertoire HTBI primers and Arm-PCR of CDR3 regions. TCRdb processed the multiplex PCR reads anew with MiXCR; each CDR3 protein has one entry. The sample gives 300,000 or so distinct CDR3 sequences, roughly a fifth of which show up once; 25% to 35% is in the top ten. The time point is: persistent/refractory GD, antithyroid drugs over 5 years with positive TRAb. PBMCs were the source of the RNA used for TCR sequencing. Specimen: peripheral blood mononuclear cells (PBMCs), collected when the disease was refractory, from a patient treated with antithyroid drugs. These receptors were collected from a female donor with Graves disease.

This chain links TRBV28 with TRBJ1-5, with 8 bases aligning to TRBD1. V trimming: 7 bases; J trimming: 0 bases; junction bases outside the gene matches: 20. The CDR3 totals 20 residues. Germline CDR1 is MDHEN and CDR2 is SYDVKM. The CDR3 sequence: CASKWTGRIAPNNSNQPQHF. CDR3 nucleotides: TGTGCCAGCAAGTGGACAGGGAGAATCGCCCCTAATAATAGCAATCAGCCCCAGCATTTT.

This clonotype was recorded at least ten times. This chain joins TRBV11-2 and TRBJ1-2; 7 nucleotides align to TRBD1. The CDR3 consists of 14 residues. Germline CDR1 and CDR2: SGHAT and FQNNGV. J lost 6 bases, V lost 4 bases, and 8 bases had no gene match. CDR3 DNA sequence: TGTGCCAGCAGCTCCCTCCGACAGGGCCATGGCTACACCTTC. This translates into CASSSLRQGHGYTF.

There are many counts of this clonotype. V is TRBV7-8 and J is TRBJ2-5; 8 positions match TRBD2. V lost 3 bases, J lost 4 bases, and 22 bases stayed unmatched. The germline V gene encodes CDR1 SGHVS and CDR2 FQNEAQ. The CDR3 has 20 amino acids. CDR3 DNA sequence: TGTGCCAGCAGCTTCTATGGCGTCGGGGGAGCGGGGGCCACGAGAGAGACCCAGTACTTC. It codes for CASSFYGVGGAGATRETQYF.

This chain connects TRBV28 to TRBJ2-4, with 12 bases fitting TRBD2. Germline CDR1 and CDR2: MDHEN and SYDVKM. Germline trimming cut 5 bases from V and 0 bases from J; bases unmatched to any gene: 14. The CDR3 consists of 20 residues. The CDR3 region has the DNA TGTGCCAGCAGTCTTATTCTAGCGGGAGGGCCTGGAGTAGCCAAAAACATTCAGTACTTC. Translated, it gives CASSLILAGGPGVAKNIQYF.

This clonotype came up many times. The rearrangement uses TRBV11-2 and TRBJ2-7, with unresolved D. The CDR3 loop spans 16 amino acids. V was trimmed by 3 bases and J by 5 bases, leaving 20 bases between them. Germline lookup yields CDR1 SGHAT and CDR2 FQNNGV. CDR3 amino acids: CASSLPLGMNQDEQYF. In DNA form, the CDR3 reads TGTGCCAGCAGCTTGCCCTTAGGAATGAACCAGGACGAGCAGTACTTC.

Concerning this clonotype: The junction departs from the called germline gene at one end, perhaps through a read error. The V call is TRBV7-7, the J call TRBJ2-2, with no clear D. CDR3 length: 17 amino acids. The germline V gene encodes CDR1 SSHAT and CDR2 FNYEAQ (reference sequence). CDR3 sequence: CASSPNLWAANTGELFF. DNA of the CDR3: TGTGCTAGCAGCCCTAATCTTTGGGCCGCGAACACCGGGGAGCTGTTTTTT.

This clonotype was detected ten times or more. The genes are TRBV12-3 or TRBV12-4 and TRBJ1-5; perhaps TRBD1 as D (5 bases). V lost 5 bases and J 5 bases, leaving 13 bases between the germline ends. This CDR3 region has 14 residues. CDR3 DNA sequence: TGTGCCAGCAGTCACCCAGGGTTCTATCAGCCCCAGCATTTT. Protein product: CASSHPGFYQPQHF.

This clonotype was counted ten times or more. The CDR3 nucleotides are TGTGCCAGCAGTTTATTAGCCTCCCACCAAGAGACCCAGTACTTC. This gives the protein CASSLLASHQETQYF. The rearrangement uses TRBV27 and TRBJ2-5; D gene ambiguous. The germline V gene has CDR1 MNHEY and CDR2 SMNVEV (reference sequence). Trimming took 1 base from V and 0 from J, leaving 9 bases between them. The CDR3 extends over 15 amino acids.

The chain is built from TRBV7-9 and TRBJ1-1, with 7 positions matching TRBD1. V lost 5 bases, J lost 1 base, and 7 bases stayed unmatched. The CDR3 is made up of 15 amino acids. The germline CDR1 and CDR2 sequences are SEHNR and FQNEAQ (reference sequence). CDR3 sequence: CASSEQGFENTEAFF. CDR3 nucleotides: TGTGCCAGCAGCGAACAGGGGTTCGAGAACACTGAAGCTTTCTTT.

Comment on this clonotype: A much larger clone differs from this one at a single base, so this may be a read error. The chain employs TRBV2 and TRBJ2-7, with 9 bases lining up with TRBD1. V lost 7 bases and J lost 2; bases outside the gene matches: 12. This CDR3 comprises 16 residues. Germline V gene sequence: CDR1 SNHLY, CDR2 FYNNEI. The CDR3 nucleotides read TGTGCCAGCACATGGGGGACAGGGTCATCCCCCTACGAGCAGTACTTC. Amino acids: CASTWGTGSSPYEQYF.